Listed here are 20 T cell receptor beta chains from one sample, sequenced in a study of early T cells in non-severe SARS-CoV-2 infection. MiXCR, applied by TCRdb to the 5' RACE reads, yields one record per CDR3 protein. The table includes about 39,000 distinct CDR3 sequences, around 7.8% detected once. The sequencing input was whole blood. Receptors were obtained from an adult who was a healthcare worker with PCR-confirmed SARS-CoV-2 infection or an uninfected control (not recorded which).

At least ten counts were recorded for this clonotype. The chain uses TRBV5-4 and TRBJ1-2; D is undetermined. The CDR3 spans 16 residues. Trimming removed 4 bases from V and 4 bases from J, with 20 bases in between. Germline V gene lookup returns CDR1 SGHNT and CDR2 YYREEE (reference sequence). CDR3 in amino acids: CASSGSGVQAGYGYTF. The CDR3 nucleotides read TGTGCCAGCAGCGGTTCTGGTGTTCAGGCTGGCTATGGCTACACCTTC.

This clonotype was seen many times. The CDR3, as DNA: TGTGCCAGCTCACCGTTAGATACGCAGTATTTT. It translates to CASSPLDTQYF. This chain links TRBV18 with TRBJ2-3; D call uncertain. This CDR3 has 11 residues. With 3 bases removed from V and 5 bases from J, the gap between germline ends came to 3 bases. The germline V gene has CDR1 KGHSH and CDR2 LQKENI.

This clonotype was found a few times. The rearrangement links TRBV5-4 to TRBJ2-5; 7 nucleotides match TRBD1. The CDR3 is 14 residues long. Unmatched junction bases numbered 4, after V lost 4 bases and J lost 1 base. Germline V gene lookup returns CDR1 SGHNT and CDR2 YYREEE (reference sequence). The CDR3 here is CASSGGQVQETQYF. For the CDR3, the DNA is TGTGCCAGCAGCGGTGGACAGGTCCAAGAGACCCAGTACTTC.

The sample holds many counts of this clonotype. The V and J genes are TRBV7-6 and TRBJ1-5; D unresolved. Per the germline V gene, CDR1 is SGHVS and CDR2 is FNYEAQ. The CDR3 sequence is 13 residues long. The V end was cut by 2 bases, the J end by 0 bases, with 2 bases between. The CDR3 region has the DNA TGTGCCAGCAGCTTATCTAGCAATCAGCCCCAGCATTTT. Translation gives CASSLSSNQPQHF. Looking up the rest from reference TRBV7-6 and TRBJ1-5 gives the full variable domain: GAGVSQSPRYKVTKRGQDVALRCDPISGHVSLYWYRQALGQGPEFLTYFNYEAQQDKSGLPNDRFSAERPEGSISTLTIQRTEQRDSAMYRCASSLSSNQPQHFGDGTRLSIL.

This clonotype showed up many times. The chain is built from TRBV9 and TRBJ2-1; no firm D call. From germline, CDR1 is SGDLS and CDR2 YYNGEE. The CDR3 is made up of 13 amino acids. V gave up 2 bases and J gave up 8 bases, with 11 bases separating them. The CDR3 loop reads CASSVLGSHEQFF. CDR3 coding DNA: TGTGCCAGCAGCGTCCTTGGTAGCCATGAGCAGTTCTTC. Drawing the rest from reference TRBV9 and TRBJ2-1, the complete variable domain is DSGVTQTPKHLITATGQRVTLRCSPRSGDLSVYWYQQSLDQGLQFLIQYYNGEERAKGNILERFSAQQFPDLHSELNLSSLELGDSALYFCASSVLGSHEQFFGPGTRLTVL.

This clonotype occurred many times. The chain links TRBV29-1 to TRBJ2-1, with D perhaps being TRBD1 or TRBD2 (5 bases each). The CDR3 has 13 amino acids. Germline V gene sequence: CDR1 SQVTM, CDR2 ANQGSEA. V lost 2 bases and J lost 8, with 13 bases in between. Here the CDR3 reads CSVENPSGHEQFF. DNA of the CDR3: TGCAGCGTTGAAAACCCCTCGGGGCATGAGCAGTTCTTC.

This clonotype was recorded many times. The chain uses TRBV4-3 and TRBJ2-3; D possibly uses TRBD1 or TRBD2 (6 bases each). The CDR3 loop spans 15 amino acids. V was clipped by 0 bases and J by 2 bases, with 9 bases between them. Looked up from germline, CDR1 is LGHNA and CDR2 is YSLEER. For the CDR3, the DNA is TGCGCCAGCAGCCAAGATACGGGGGCCACAGATACGCAGTATTTT. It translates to CASSQDTGATDTQYF.

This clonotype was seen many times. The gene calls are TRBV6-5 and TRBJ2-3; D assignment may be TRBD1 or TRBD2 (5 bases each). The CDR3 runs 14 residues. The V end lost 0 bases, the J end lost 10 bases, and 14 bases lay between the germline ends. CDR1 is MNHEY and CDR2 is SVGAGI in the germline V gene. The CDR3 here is CASSYSPFGGAQYF. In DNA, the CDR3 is TGTGCCAGCAGTTACTCCCCTTTTGGGGGAGCGCAGTATTTT.

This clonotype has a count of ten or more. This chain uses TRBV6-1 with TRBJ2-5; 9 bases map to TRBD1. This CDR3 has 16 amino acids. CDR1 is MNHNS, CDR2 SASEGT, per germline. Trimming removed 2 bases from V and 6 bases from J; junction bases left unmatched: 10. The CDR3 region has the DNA TGTGCCAGCAGTGAAATGTTACAGGGGGCGCGAAAGACCCAGTACTTC. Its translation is CASSEMLQGARKTQYF.

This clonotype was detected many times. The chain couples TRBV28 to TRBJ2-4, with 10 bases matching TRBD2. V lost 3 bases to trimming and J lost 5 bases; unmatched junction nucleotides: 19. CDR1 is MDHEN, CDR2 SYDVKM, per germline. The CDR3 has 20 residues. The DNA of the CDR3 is TGTGCCAGCAGTTTCCCGCGGGTTCCCTATCTAGCGGGGGCCGAAAACATTCAGTACTTC. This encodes CASSFPRVPYLAGAENIQYF.

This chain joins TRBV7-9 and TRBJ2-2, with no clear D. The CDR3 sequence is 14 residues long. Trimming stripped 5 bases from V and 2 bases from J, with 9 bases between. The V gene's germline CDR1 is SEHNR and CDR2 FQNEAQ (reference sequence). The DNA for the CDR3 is TGTGCCAGCAGCCCACGAAGTAACACCGGGGAGCTGTTTTTT. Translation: CASSPRSNTGELFF.

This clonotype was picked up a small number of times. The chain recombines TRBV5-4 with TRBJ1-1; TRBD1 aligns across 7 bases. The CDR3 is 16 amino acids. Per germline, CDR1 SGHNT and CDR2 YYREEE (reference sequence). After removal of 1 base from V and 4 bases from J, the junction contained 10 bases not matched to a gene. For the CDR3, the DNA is TGTGCCAGCAGCTTGCCCCTGACAGGGAAAGTCACTGAAGCTTTCTTT. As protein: CASSLPLTGKVTEAFF.

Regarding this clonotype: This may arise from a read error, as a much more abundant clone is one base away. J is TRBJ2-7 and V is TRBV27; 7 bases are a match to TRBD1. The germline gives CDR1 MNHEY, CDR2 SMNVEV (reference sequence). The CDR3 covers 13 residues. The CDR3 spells CANSLGTAYEQYF. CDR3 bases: TGTGCCAACAGTCTCGGGACAGCTTACGAGCAGTACTTC.

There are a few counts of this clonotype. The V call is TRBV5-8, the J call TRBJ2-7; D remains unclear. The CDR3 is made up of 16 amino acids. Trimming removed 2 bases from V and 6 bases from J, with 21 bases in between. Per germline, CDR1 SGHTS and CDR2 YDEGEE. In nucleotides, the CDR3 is TGTGCCAGCAGCTTTTGTTTCGAAGGGTCGGAGTGCGAGCAGTACTTC. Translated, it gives CASSFCFEGSECEQYF. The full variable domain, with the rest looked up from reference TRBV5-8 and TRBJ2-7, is EAGVTQSPTHLIKTRGQQATLRCSPISGHTSVYWYQQALGLGLQFLLWYDEGEERNRGNFPPRFSGRQFPNYSSELNVNALELEDSALYLCASSFCFEGSECEQYFGPGTRLTVT.

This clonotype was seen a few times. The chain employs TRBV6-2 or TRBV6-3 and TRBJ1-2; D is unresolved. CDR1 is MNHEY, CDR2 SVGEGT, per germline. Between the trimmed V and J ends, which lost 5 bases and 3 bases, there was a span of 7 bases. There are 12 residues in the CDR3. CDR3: CASSDGDYGYTF. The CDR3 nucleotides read TGTGCCAGCAGTGATGGCGACTATGGCTACACCTTC.

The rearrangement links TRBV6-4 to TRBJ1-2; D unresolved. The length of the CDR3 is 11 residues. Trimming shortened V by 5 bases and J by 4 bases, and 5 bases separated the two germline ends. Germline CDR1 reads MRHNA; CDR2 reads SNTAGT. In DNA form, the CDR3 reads TGTGCCAGCAGTTCCGGCTATGGCTACACCTTC. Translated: CASSSGYGYTF.

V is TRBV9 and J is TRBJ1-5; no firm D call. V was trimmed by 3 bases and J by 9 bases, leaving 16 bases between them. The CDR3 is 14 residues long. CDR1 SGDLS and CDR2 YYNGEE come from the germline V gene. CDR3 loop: CASSAGPTTWPQHF. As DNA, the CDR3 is TGTGCCAGCAGCGCAGGACCGACGACTTGGCCCCAGCATTTT.

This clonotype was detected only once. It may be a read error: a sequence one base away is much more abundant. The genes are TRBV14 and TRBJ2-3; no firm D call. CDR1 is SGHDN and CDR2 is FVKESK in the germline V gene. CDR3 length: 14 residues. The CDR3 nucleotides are TGTGCCAGCAGCCAAGACTGGCTCCTTGATACGCAGTTTTTT. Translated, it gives CASSQDWLLDTQFF.

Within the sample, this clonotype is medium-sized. CDR3 coding DNA: TGTGCCAGCAGCTTAGGTCGGACTGAAGCTTTCTTT. Its protein is CASSLGRTEAFF. V usage is TRBV7-8 and J usage is TRBJ1-1; D unclear. CDR3 length equals 12 residues. With 1 base removed from V and 5 bases from J, the gap between germline ends came to 5 bases. Germline CDR1 SGHVS, CDR2 FQNEAQ.

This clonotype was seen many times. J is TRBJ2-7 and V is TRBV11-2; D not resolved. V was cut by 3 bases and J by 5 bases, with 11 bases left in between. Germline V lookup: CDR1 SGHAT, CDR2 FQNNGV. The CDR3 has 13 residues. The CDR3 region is CASSFIGNNEQYF. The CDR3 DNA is TGTGCCAGCAGCTTTATAGGGAACAACGAGCAGTACTTC.